Below are 32 T cell receptor beta chains sequenced from a single sample in a study of blood T cell repertoires in COVID-19. Generated by immunoSEQ multiplex PCR, the TCRdb table keeps only in-frame clones and is missing some. The sample holds around 160,000 clones, 90% seen once. Sequencing was done on a sample of peripheral blood. These receptors were collected from a man in his sixties with active or convalescent COVID-19.

In regard to this clone: The same CDR3 can be traced to other DNA sequences in this sample. The V and J genes are TRBV18 and TRBJ1-2; D is possibly TRBD1 (6 bases). This CDR3 has 14 residues. With 6 bases removed from V and 2 bases from J, the gap between germline ends came to 13 bases. CDR1 is KGHSH and CDR2 is LQKENI in the germline V gene. Here the CDR3 DNA reads TGTGCCAGCTCGCCCGACAGGATGAACTATGGCTACACCTTC. Its translation: CASSPDRMNYGYTF. The variable domain in full, with the rest retrieved from reference TRBV18 and TRBJ1-2, is NAGVMQNPRHLVRRRGQEARLRCSPMKGHSHVYWYRQLPEEGLKFMVYLQKENIIDESGMPKERFSAEFPKEGPSILRIQQVVRGDSAAYFCASSPDRMNYGYTFGSGTRLTVV.

The rearrangement uses TRBV12-3 or TRBV12-4 and TRBJ2-5, with D unclear. The CDR3 loop spans 11 amino acids. V shed 8 bases and J shed 5 bases, with 9 bases lying between them. In nucleotides, the CDR3 is TGTGCCAGCCAATCCGGGGAGACCCAGTACTTC. Protein product: CASQSGETQYF.

V is TRBV24-1 and J is TRBJ1-2; 9 bases line up with TRBD1. Germline CDR1 is KGHDR and CDR2 is SFDVKD. Germline trimming cut 2 bases from V and 3 bases from J; bases unmatched to any gene: 0. CDR3 length equals 14 residues. This CDR3 is CATSDWTGDYGYTF. The CDR3 coding sequence is TGTGCCACCAGTGATTGGACAGGGGACTATGGCTACACCTTC.

The DNA for the CDR3 is TGTGCCAGCAGCTTATCGGCCGGCGGCTGGACTGAAGCTTTCTTT. Protein product: CASSLSAGGWTEAFF. The chain is built from TRBV11-2 and TRBJ1-1; D uncertain. There are 15 residues in the CDR3. CDR1 SGHAT and CDR2 FQNNGV come from the germline V gene. V dropped 2 bases and J dropped 5 bases, with 15 bases sitting between them.

This chain uses TRBV20-1 with TRBJ2-1, with 8 bases fitting TRBD2. V lost 3 bases, J lost 10 bases, and 23 bases stayed unmatched. Germline V lookup: CDR1 DFQATT, CDR2 SNEGSKA (reference sequence). CDR3 length equals 18 residues. The DNA of the CDR3 is TGCAGTGCTAGTATGCGGACTAGCCGGGGGCGATCTACAATGGAGCAGTTCTTC. It specifies CSASMRTSRGRSTMEQFF.

V is TRBV9 and J is TRBJ2-5; D remains unclear. V lost 0 bases and J lost 4, with 13 bases in between. The CDR3 runs 15 residues. Germline-derived CDR1 and CDR2 are SGDLS and YYNGEE. The CDR3 nucleotides are TGTGCCAGCAGCGTAGCTGTAACTCCCTTAGAGACCCAGTACTTC. This codes for CASSVAVTPLETQYF.

This clone was found once. The V gene is TRBV3-1 (or the pseudogene TRBV3-2), the J gene TRBJ1-5; 9 bases are shared with TRBD1. CDR1 is LGHDT, CDR2 YNNKEL, per germline (reference sequence). The CDR3 consists of 15 residues. V was pared by 5 bases and J by 5 bases, with 7 bases of the junction left unmatched. DNA for the CDR3: TGTGCCAGCAGCGACCGGGACAGGGATCATCAGCCCCAGCATTTT. This translates into CASSDRDRDHQPQHF.

The chain combines TRBV6-5 with TRBJ2-3, with D uncertain. CDR3 length: 15 amino acids. V was clipped by 7 bases and J by 0 bases, with 14 bases between them. CDR1 is MNHEY and CDR2 is SVGAGI in the germline V gene. The CDR3 loop is CASKNLGASTDTQYF. The DNA of the CDR3 is TGTGCCAGCAAGAACCTAGGTGCTAGCACAGATACGCAGTATTTT.

This chain uses TRBV2 with TRBJ1-4; the match to TRBD1 covers 8 bases. J was trimmed by 7 bases and V by 6 bases; bases with no gene match: 7. The V gene's germline CDR1 is SNHLY and CDR2 FYNNEI. The CDR3 is 14 amino acids. The chain's CDR3 is CASRKTGVSEKLFF. CDR3 bases: TGTGCCAGCAGGAAGACAGGGGTTAGTGAAAAACTGTTTTTT.

This chain uses TRBV19 with TRBJ2-3, with 13 positions matching TRBD2. The germline gives CDR1 LNHDA, CDR2 SQIVND (reference sequence). There are 16 residues in the CDR3. V shed 10 bases and J 5 bases; nucleotides not matched to a gene: 12. CDR3 residues: CATKTSGRAAKDTQYF. Here the CDR3 DNA reads TGTGCCACCAAAACTAGCGGGAGGGCCGCAAAAGATACGCAGTATTTT. Filled out from reference TRBV19 and TRBJ2-3, the complete variable domain reads DGGITQSPKYLFRKEGQNVTLSCEQNLNHDAMYWYRQDPGQGLRLIYYSQIVNDFQKGDIAEGYSVSREKKESFPLTVTSAQKNPTAFYLCATKTSGRAAKDTQYFGPGTRLTVL.

The CDR3 here is CASSLGLRTGNTEAFF. In DNA form, the CDR3 reads TGTGCCAGTAGTCTAGGGTTAAGGACAGGGAACACTGAAGCTTTCTTT. The V gene is TRBV19, the J gene TRBJ1-1, with 7 nucleotides matching TRBD1. The CDR3 consists of 16 residues. V was pared by 5 bases and J by 1 base, with 10 bases of the junction left unmatched. Germline assignment: CDR1 LNHDA and CDR2 SQIVND (reference sequence).

This sequence joins TRBV6-5 and TRBJ2-5; D gene ambiguous. This CDR3 has 12 residues. V was pared by 8 bases and J by 4 bases, with 11 bases between. In germline, CDR1 is MNHEY, CDR2 SVGAGI. The CDR3 DNA follows: TGTGCCAGCGACCTGACGGGAGAGACCCAGTACTTC. Protein: CASDLTGETQYF.

This clone has just one count. The chain carries TRBV6-5 and TRBJ2-7, with TRBD2 as a possible D gene (6 bases). The CDR3 runs to 15 residues. Germline CDR1 is MNHEY and CDR2 is SVGAGI. The V end lost 2 bases, the J end lost 5 bases, and 16 bases lay between the germline ends. The CDR3 DNA sequence: TGTGCCAGCAGTTACCAACGTGGGGACTTCGACGAGCAGTACTTC. Protein product: CASSYQRGDFDEQYF.

This rearrangement joins TRBV10-1 to TRBJ1-6; 7 bases agree with TRBD1. The CDR3 is 13 residues long. After removal of 3 bases from V and 10 bases from J, the junction contained 3 bases not matched to a gene. In germline, CDR1 is WNHNN, CDR2 SYGVQD (reference sequence). DNA of the CDR3: TGCGCCAGCAGTGATTACAGGGGATCACCCCTCCACTTT. Its translation is CASSDYRGSPLHF.

This clone has a single count. V gene TRBV4-1 combines with J gene TRBJ2-5; the match to TRBD2 covers 13 bases. J lost 9 bases, V lost 1 base, and 5 bases had no gene match. Germline V CDR1 and CDR2: MGHRA, YSYEKL. The CDR3 consists of 15 residues. Here the CDR3 reads CASSQVGLAGVAQYF. CDR3 sequence (DNA): TGCGCCAGCAGCCAAGTAGGACTAGCGGGGGTGGCCCAGTACTTC.

The chain recombines TRBV11-3 with TRBJ1-1; D ambiguous. Germline loops: CDR1 SGHNT, CDR2 YENEEA. CDR3 length: 13 amino acids. The V end was cut by 2 bases, the J end by 1 base, with 5 bases between. DNA of the CDR3: TGTGCCAGCAGCTTATACTCGAACACTGAAGCTTTCTTT. The encoded protein is CASSLYSNTEAFF.

This clone was seen once. The chain employs TRBV18 and TRBJ2-7, with 10 bases that match TRBD1. Trimming took 3 bases from V and 3 from J; bases not matched to a gene: 5. Germline V gene sequence: CDR1 KGHSH, CDR2 LQKENI. This CDR3 has 15 residues. CDR3 sequence (DNA): TGTGCCAGCTCACCCGGGACAGGGGAAGACTACGAGCAGTACTTC. Amino acids: CASSPGTGEDYEQYF. The full variable domain, its missing parts supplied by reference TRBV18 and TRBJ2-7, is NAGVMQNPRHLVRRRGQEARLRCSPMKGHSHVYWYRQLPEEGLKFMVYLQKENIIDESGMPKERFSAEFPKEGPSILRIQQVVRGDSAAYFCASSPGTGEDYEQYFGPGTRLTVT.

The table lists this clone with a count of one. This rearrangement joins TRBV3-1 (or the pseudogene TRBV3-2) to TRBJ1-2, with a weak D call TRBD1 (6 bases). The CDR3 is 14 amino acids. Germline CDR1 is LGHDT and CDR2 is YNNKEL (reference sequence). The ends were cut back, 0 bases at V and 6 bases at J, with 11 bases in the middle. The CDR3, as DNA: TGTGCCAGCAGCCAAGAGTACAGGGACGATGGCTACACCTTC. As protein: CASSQEYRDDGYTF.

This clone has a single count. This chain uses TRBV5-4 with TRBJ2-7; 8 nucleotides agree with TRBD2. J lost 2 bases, V lost 4 bases, and 11 bases had no gene match. This CDR3 is built from 16 residues. Looked up from germline, CDR1 is SGHNT and CDR2 is YYREEE (reference sequence). CDR3 sequence: CASSPGGSGNPYEQYF. CDR3 in DNA: TGTGCCAGCAGCCCGGGGGGTAGCGGGAACCCCTACGAGCAGTACTTC.

This chain connects TRBV3-1 (or the pseudogene TRBV3-2) to TRBJ1-1; no firm D call. The V gene's germline CDR1 is LGHDT and CDR2 YNNKEL (reference sequence). The V end was cut by 5 bases, the J end by 5 bases, with 15 bases between. CDR3 size: 14 residues. CDR3 sequence (DNA): TGTGCCAGCAGCGTAAGTGTCGGAGAAACTGAAGCTTTCTTT. Its translation: CASSVSVGETEAFF.

V is TRBV5-6 and J is TRBJ2-2; no clear D. This CDR3 has 13 residues. V lost 4 bases and J 3 bases, leaving 7 bases between the germline ends. Germline CDR1 is SGHDT and CDR2 is YYEEEE. The CDR3 spells CASSPRYTGELFF. The CDR3 nucleotides read TGTGCCAGCAGCCCGAGGTACACCGGGGAGCTGTTTTTT.

The J gene is TRBJ1-2, the V gene TRBV5-4; a weak D match, TRBD1 (6 bases). The V end lost 4 bases, the J end lost 5 bases, and 15 bases lay between the germline ends. Per the germline V gene, CDR1 is SGHNT and CDR2 is YYREEE (reference sequence). This CDR3 has 14 amino acids. CDR3 residues: CASSVGTLGYGYTF. The CDR3 coding sequence is TGTGCCAGCAGCGTGGGGACATTAGGATATGGCTACACCTTC.

The rearrangement uses TRBV6-5 and TRBJ2-7, with 10 nucleotides matching TRBD1. Germline assignment: CDR1 MNHEY and CDR2 SVGAGI. The CDR3 runs to 14 residues. Trimming took 6 bases from V and 6 from J; bases not matched to a gene: 8. CDR3 in DNA: TGTGCCAGCAGGAGACAGGGGGCGGTTGGCGAGCAGTACTTC. This codes for CASRRQGAVGEQYF.

The chain uses TRBV25-1 and TRBJ1-2; D gene uncertain. This CDR3 contains 14 residues. Trimming stripped 6 bases from V and 1 base from J, with 12 bases between. Looked up from germline, CDR1 is MGHDK and CDR2 is SYGVNS. In DNA form, the CDR3 reads TGTGCCAGCAGGGAGGACGGTTTTAACTATGGCTACACCTTC. Translation gives CASREDGFNYGYTF.

This clone came up once. Other DNA sequences in the sample encode the same CDR3. This rearrangement joins TRBV7-2 to TRBJ1-5; possible D gene TRBD1, 6 bases. In germline, CDR1 is SGHTA, CDR2 FQGNSA. The CDR3 contains 14 residues. Trimming cost V 1 base and J 7 bases, with 11 bases left between them. In nucleotides, the CDR3 is TGTGCCAGCAGCTTAGAATGGGGGGGCCAGCCCCAGCATTTT. Translated, it gives CASSLEWGGQPQHF.

This clone was seen just once. The V call is TRBV23-1, the J call TRBJ1-5, with 8 bases that match TRBD1. TRBV23-1 belongs to the ORF category, with a function that is uncertain. After removal of 4 bases from V and 3 bases from J, the junction contained 5 bases not matched to a gene. This CDR3 is built from 15 residues. CDR3 nucleotide sequence: TGCGCCAGCAGTCTCCAGACAGGGGCCAATCAGCCCCAGCATTTT. This codes for CASSLQTGANQPQHF.

The chain couples TRBV6-5 to TRBJ2-3; 11 positions agree with TRBD2. Germline assignment: CDR1 MNHEY and CDR2 SVGAGI. The V gene end was trimmed by 4 bases and the J gene end by 1 base; junction bases not matched to a gene: 4. The CDR3 totals 16 residues. The CDR3 coding sequence is TGTGCCAGCAGTTTAGCGGGAGGGAAGGGCACAGATACGCAGTATTTT. Its translation is CASSLAGGKGTDTQYF.

This chain joins TRBV19 and TRBJ1-2, with unresolved D. Germline CDR1 reads LNHDA; CDR2 reads SQIVND (reference sequence). The CDR3 spans 13 residues. The V and J ends lost 4 bases and 2 bases respectively, with 8 bases between them. The CDR3 bases are TGTGCCAGTAGTAGGCTAGAAAACTATGGCTACACCTTC. This codes for CASSRLENYGYTF.

This clone was detected once. Being one base from a much bigger clone, this may be a read error. The chain employs TRBV6-6 and TRBJ2-2; unclear D gene. V was trimmed by 6 bases and J by 5 bases, leaving 4 bases between them. This CDR3 has 11 amino acids. The V gene's germline CDR1 is MNHNY and CDR2 SVGAGI (reference sequence). The CDR3 spells CASRYTGELFF. The CDR3 DNA follows: TGTGCCAGCAGATATACCGGGGAGCTGTTTTTT.

The V call is TRBV5-3, the J call TRBJ1-6; D gene ambiguous. TRBV5-3 is flagged as an ORF with uncertain function. V gave up 2 bases and J gave up 9 bases, with 15 bases separating them. The CDR3 is made up of 15 amino acids. This CDR3 is CARSFWGGGISPLHF. The CDR3 nucleotides read TGTGCCAGAAGCTTTTGGGGAGGAGGGATTTCACCCCTCCACTTT.

This chain connects TRBV19 to TRBJ1-1; 8 nucleotides agree with TRBD1. The CDR3 extends over 14 amino acids. V was pared by 4 bases and J by 1 base, with 2 bases of the junction left unmatched. Germline-derived CDR1 and CDR2 are LNHDA and SQIVND (reference sequence). The CDR3 sequence: CASSTGQGNTEAFF. CDR3 sequence (DNA): TGTGCCAGTAGTACCGGACAGGGGAACACTGAAGCTTTCTTT.

The chain uses TRBV7-8 and TRBJ1-6, with TRBD1 matching 9 bases. J gave up 10 bases and V 3 bases, and 7 bases lay outside the gene matches. The CDR3 length is 15 residues. The germline V gene encodes CDR1 SGHVS and CDR2 FQNEAQ. Here the CDR3 DNA reads TGTGCCAGCAGCTTCCGGGACAGGGTTGGATCACCCCTCCACTTT. It is translated as CASSFRDRVGSPLHF.